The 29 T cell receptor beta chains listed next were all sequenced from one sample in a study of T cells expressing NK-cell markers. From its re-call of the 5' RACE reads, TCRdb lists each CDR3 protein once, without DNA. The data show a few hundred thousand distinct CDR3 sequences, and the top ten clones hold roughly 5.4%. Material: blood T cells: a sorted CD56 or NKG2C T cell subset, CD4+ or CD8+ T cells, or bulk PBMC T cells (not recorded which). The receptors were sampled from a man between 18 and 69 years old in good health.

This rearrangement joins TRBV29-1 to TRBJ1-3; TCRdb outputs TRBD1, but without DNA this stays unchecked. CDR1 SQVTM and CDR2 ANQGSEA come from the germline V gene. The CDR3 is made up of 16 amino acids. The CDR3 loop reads CSVEDPGAVSGNTIYF. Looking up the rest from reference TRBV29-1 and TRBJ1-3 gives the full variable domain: SAVISQKPSRDICQRGTSLTIQCQVDSQVTMMFWYRQQPGQSLTLIATANQGSEATYESGFVIDKFPISRPNLTFSTLTVSNMSPEDSSIYLCSVEDPGAVSGNTIYFGEGSWLTVV.

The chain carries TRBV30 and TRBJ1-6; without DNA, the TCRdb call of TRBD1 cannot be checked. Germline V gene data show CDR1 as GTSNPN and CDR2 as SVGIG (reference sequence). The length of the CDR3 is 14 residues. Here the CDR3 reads CAWSVGRGTSPLHF.

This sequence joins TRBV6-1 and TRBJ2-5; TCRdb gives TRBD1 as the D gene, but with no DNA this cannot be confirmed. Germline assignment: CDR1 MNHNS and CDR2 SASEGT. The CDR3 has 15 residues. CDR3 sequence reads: CASSDRGRGGETQYF.

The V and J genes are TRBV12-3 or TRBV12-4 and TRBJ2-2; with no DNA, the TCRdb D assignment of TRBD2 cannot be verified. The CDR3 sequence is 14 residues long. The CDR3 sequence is CAGGIAGITGELFF.

The CDR3 sequence is CASSRDSPGDTQYF. The J gene is TRBJ2-3, the V gene TRBV9; as DNA is missing, the TRBD2 call by TCRdb cannot be tested. Germline V CDR1 and CDR2: SGDLS, YYNGEE. This CDR3 is 14 amino acids long.

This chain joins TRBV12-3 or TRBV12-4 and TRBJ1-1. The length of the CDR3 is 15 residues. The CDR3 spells CASIKEGNLNTEAFF.

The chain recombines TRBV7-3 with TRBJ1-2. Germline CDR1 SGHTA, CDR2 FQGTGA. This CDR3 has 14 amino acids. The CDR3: CASSLQGPSYGYTF.

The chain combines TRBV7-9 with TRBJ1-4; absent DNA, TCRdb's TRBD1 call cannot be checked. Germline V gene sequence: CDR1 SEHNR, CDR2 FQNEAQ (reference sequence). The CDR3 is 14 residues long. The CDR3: CASSRQGPNEKLFF.

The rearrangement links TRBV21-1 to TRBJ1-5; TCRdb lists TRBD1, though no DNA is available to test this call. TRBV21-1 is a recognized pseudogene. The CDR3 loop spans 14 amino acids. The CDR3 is CASRIGGSNQPQHF.

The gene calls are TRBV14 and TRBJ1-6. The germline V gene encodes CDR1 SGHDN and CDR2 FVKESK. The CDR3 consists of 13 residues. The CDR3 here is CASSQVYNSPLHF.

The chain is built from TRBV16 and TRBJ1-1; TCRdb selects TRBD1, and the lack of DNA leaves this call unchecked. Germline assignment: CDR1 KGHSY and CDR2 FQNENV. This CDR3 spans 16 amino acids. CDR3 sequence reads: CASSHTIGARNTEAFF. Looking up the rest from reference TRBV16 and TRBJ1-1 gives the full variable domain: GEEVAQTPKHLVRGEGQKAKLYCAPIKGHSYVFWYQQVLKNEFKFLISFQNENVFDETGMPKERFSAKCLPNSPCSLEIQATKLEDSAVYFCASSHTIGARNTEAFFGQGTRLTVV.

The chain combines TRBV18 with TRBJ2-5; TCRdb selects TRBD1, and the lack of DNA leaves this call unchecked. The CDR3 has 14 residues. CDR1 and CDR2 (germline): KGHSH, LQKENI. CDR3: CASSPLEGGETQYF. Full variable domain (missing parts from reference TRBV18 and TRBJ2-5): NAGVMQNPRHLVRRRGQEARLRCSPMKGHSHVYWYRQLPEEGLKFMVYLQKENIIDESGMPKERFSAEFPKEGPSILRIQQVVRGDSAAYFCASSPLEGGETQYFGPGTRLLVL.

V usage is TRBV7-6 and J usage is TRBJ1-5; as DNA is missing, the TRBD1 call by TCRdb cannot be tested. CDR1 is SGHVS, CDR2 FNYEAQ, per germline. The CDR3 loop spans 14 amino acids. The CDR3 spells CASSYPWGAKPQHF. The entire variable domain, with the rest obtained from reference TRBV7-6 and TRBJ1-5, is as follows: GAGVSQSPRYKVTKRGQDVALRCDPISGHVSLYWYRQALGQGPEFLTYFNYEAQQDKSGLPNDRFSAERPEGSISTLTIQRTEQRDSAMYRCASSYPWGAKPQHFGDGTRLSIL.

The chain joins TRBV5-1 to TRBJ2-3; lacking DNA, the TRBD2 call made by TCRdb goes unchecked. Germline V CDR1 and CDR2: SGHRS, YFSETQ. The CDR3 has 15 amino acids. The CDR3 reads CASRSSGDSTDTQYF.

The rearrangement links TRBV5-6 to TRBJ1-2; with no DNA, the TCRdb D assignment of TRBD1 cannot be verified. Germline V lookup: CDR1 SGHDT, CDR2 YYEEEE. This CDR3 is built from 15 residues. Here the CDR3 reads CASSTRDRRVYGYTF.

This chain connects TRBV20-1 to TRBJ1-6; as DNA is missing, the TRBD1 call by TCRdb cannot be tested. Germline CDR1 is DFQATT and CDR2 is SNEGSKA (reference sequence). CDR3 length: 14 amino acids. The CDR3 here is CSARQGNDNSPLHF.

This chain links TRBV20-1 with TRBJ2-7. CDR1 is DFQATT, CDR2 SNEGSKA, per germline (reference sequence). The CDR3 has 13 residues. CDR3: CSAQAQVGYEQYF.

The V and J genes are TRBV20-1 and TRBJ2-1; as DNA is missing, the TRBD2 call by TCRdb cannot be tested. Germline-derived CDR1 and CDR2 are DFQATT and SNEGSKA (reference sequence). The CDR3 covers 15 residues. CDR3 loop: CSADPSSGGAGEQFF.

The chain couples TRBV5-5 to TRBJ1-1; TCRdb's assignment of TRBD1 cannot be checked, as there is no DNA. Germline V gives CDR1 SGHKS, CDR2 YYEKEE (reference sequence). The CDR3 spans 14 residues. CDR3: CASSLSGTNTEAFF.

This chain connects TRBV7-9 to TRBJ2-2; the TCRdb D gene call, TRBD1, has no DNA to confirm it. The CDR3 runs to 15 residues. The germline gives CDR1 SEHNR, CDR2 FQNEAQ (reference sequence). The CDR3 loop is CASSLFREYTGELFF.

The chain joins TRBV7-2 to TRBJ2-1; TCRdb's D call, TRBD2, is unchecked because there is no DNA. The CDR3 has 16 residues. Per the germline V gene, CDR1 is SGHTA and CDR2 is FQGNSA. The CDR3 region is CASSSAVAGGYNEQFF. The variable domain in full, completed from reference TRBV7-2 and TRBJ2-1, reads GAGVSQSPSNKVTEKGKDVELRCDPISGHTALYWYRQSLGQGLEFLIYFQGNSAPDKSGLPSDRFSAERTGGSVSTLTIQRTQQEDSAVYLCASSSAVAGGYNEQFFGPGTRLTVL.

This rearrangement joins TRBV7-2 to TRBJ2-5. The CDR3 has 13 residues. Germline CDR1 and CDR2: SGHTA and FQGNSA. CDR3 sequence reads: CASSLGNGATQYF.

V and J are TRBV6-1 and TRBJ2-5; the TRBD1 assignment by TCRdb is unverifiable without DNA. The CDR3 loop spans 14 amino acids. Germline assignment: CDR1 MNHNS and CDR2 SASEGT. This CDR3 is CASSSGGRQETQYF.

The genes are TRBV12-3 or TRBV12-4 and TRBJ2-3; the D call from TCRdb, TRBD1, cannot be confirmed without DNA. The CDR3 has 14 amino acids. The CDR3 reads CASSPLSSTDTQYF.

CDR3 sequence: CASSLSSGFSDTQYF. The rearrangement links TRBV5-5 to TRBJ2-3; TCRdb returns TRBD2, unconfirmable since there is no DNA. Germline CDR1 reads SGHKS; CDR2 reads YYEKEE (reference sequence). CDR3 length: 15 amino acids. The variable domain in full, completed from reference TRBV5-5 and TRBJ2-3, reads DAGVTQSPTHLIKTRGQQVTLRCSPISGHKSVSWYQQVLGQGPQFIFQYYEKEERGRGNFPDRFSARQFPNYSSELNVNALLLGDSALYLCASSLSSGFSDTQYFGPGTRLTVL.

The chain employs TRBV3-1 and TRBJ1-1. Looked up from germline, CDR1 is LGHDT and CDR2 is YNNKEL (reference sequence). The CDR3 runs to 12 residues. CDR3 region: CASRRTNTEAFF.

CDR3 sequence reads: CAWNRDKYNSPLHF. The chain has TRBV30 and TRBJ1-6; the TRBD1 assignment by TCRdb is unverifiable without DNA. The CDR3 spans 14 residues. Germline CDR1 is GTSNPN and CDR2 is SVGIG (reference sequence). Combining the CDR3 with reference TRBV30 and TRBJ1-6 gives the whole variable domain SQTIHQWPATLVQPVGSPLSLECTVEGTSNPNLYWYRQAAGRGLQLLFYSVGIGQISSEVPQNLSASRPQDRQFILSSKKLLLSDSGFYLCAWNRDKYNSPLHFGNGTRLTVT.

The chain's CDR3 is CSARPPRQGGETQYF. This chain joins TRBV20-1 and TRBJ2-5; the TRBD1 assignment by TCRdb is unverifiable without DNA. The CDR3 is 15 residues long. In germline, CDR1 is DFQATT, CDR2 SNEGSKA (reference sequence).

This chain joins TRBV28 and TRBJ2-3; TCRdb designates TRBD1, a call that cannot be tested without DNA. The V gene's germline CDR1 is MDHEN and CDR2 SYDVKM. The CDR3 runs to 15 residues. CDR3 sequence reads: CASMMGGAGTDTQYF.